The clone carrying this T cell receptor beta chain has just a few counts. The antigen is undetermined. The donors were adults (healthy and HIV-negative) with no recent acute infections or vaccinations. The record originates from a study of shared clonotypes between healthy human individuals. Study details: CD4 naive and CD4 memory each took three plates per donor, while CD8 naive took two and CD8 memory one.

Points from the study as a whole: Among the subsets, naive ones generally showed larger estimated richness than memory ones.

The CDR3 is 13 residues long. V was pared by 3 bases and J by 4 bases, with 8 bases between. Germline CDR1 reads MNHNS; CDR2 reads SASEGT. For sorted subsets, about 200 ng DNA per replicate equaled 30,000 or so T cell genomes. Measured with immunoSEQ multiplex PCR; TCRdb has only the in-frame clones, and not every one. The data show 300,000 to 400,000 clones, with around 67% seen just once and about 9.3% held by the top ten. The clonotype comes from a man in his thirties or forties in good health. The gene calls are TRBV6-1 and TRBJ2-3; D remains ambiguous. Specimen: memory CD4+ T cells sorted from blood. The subset denotes: CD45RA-negative fraction. The CDR3 DNA sequence: TGTGCCAGCAGTGACCCAGGAGCAGATACGCAGTATTTT. As protein: CASSDPGADTQYF.